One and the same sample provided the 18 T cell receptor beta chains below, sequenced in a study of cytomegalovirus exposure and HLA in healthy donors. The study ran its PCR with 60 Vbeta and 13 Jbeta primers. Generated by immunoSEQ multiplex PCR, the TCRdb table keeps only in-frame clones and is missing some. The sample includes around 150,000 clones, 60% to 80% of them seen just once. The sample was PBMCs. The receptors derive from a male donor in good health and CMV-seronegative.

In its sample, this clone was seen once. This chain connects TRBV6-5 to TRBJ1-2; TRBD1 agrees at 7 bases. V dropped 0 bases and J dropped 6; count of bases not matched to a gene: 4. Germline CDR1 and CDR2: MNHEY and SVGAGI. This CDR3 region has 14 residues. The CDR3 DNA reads TGTGCCAGCAGTTACTCCGCAGGGGGGAATGGCTACACCTTC. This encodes CASSYSAGGNGYTF.

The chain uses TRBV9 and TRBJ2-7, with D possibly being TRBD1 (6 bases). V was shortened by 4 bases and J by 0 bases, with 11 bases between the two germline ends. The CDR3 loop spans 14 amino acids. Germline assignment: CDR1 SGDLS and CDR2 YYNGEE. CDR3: CASSFTGSSYEQYF. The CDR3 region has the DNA TGTGCCAGCAGCTTTACAGGGAGCTCCTACGAGCAGTACTTC. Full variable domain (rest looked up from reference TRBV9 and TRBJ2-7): DSGVTQTPKHLITATGQRVTLRCSPRSGDLSVYWYQQSLDQGLQFLIQYYNGEERAKGNILERFSAQQFPDLHSELNLSSLELGDSALYFCASSFTGSSYEQYFGPGTRLTVT.

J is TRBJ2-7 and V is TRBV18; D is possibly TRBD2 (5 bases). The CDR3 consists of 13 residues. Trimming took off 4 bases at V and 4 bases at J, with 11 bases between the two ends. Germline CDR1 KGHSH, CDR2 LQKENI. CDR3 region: CASSRARGYEQYF. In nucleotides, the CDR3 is TGTGCCAGCTCACGGGCCCGGGGTTACGAGCAGTACTTC.

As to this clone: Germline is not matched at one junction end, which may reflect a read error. The chain's CDR3 is CSSSLQENTEAFF. The CDR3 DNA is TGTTCCAGCAGCTTACAGGAGAACACTGAAGCTTTCTTT. This chain joins TRBV7-9 and TRBJ1-1; TRBD1 might be the D (5 bases). The CDR3 covers 13 residues. Germline assignment: CDR1 SEHNR and CDR2 FQNEAQ (reference sequence).

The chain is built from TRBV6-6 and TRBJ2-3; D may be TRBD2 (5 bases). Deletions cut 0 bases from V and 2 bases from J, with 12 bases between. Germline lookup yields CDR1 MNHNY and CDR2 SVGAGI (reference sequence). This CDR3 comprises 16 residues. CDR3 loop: CASSYSGPAATDTQYF. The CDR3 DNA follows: TGTGCCAGCAGTTACTCAGGGCCAGCGGCCACAGATACGCAGTATTTT.

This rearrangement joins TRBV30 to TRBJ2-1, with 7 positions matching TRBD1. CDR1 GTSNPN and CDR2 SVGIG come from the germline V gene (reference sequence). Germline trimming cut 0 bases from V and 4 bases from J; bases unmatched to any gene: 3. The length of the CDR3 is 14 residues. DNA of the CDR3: TGTGCCTGGAGTGTATTGGGACAGTACAATGAGCAGTTCTTC. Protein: CAWSVLGQYNEQFF.

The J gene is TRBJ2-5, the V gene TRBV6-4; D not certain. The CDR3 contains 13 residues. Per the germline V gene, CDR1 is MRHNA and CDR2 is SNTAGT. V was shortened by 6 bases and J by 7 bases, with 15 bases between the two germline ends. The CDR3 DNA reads TGTGCCAGCAGCGCTCGAGGAGAAGGGACCCAGTACTTC. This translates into CASSARGEGTQYF.

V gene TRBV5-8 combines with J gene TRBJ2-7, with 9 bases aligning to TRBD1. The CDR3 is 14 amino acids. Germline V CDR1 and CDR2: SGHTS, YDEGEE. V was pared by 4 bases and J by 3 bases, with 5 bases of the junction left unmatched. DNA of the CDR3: TGTGCCAGCAGCACCTACAGGGGGCACTACGAGCAGTACTTC. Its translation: CASSTYRGHYEQYF.

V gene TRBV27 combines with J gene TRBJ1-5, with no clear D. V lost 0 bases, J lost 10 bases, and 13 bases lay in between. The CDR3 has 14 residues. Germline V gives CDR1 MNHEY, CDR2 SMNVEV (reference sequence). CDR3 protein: CASSLSQGRDPQHF. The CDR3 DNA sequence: TGTGCCAGCAGTTTATCTCAAGGGCGGGATCCCCAGCATTTT.

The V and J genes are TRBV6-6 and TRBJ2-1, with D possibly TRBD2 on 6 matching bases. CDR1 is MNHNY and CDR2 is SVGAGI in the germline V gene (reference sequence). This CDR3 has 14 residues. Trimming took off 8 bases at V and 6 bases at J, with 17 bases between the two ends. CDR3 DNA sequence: TGTGCCAGCTCCCTCGGAGGGGCAAGCAATGAGCAGTTCTTC. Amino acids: CASSLGGASNEQFF.

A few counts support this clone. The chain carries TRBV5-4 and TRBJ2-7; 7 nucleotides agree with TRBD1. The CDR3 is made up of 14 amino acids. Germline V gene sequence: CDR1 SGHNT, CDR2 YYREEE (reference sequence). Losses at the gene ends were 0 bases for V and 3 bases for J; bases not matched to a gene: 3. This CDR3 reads CASSLGDSYYEQYF. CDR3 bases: TGTGCCAGCAGCTTGGGGGACAGCTACTACGAGCAGTACTTC.

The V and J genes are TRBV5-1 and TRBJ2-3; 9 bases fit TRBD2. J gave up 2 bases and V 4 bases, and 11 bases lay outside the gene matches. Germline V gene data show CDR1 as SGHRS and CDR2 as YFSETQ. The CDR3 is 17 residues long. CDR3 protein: CASSQGAGGYSTDTQYF. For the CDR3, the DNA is TGCGCCAGCAGCCAGGGAGCGGGGGGCTACTCCACAGATACGCAGTATTTT.

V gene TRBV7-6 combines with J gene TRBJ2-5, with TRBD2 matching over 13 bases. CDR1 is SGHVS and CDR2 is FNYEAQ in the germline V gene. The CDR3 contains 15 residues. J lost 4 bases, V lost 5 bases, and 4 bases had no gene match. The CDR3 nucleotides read TGTGCCAGCAGCGGACTAGCGGGGGTAGCAGAGACCCAGTACTTC. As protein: CASSGLAGVAETQYF.

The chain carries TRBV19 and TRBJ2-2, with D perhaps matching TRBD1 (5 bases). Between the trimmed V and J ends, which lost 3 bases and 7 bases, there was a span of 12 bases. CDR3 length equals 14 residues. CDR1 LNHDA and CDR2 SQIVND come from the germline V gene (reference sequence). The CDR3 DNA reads TGTGCCAGTAGTATCAGGGATTCGGGCGGGGAGCTGTTTTTT. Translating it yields CASSIRDSGGELFF.

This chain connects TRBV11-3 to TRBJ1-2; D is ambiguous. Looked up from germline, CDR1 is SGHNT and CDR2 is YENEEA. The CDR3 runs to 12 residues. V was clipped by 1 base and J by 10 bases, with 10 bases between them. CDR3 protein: CASSLVGGSYTF. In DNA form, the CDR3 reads TGTGCCAGCAGCTTAGTCGGAGGATCCTACACCTTC.

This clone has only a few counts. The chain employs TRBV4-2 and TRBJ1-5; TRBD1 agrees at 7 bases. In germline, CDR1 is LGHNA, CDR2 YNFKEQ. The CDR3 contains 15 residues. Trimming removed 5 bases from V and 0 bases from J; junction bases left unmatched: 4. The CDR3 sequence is CASSGTDYSNQPQHF. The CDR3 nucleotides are TGTGCCAGCAGCGGGACAGACTATAGCAATCAGCCCCAGCATTTT.

The CDR3: CASSRTGGGQETQYF. The CDR3 region has the DNA TGTGCCAGCAGCCGGACAGGGGGCGGCCAAGAGACCCAGTACTTC. The rearrangement joins TRBV5-5 to TRBJ2-5, with 11 bases matching TRBD1. V gave up 4 bases and J gave up 1 base; unmatched junction bases: 3. Germline CDR1 and CDR2: SGHKS and YYEKEE (reference sequence). This CDR3 is 15 amino acids long.

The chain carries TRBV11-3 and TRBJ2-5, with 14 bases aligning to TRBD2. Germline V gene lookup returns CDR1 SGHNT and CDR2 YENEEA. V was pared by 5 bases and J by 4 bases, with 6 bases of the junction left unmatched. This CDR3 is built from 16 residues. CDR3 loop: CASSRGLAGGLETQYF. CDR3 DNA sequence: TGTGCCAGCAGCCGCGGACTAGCGGGGGGTTTAGAGACCCAGTACTTC.